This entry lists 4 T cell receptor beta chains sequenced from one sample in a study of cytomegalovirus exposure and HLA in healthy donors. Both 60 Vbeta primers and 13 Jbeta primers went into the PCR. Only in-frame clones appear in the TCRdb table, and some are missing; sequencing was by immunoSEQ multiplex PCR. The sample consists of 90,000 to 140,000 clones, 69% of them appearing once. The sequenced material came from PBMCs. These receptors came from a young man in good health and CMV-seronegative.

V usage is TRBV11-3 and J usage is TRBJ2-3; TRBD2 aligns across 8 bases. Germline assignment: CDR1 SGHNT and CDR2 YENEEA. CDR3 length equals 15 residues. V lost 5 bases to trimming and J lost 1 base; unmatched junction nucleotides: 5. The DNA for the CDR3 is TGTGCCAGCAGCATAACTAGCGGTGGCACAGATACGCAGTATTTT. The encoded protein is CASSITSGGTDTQYF.

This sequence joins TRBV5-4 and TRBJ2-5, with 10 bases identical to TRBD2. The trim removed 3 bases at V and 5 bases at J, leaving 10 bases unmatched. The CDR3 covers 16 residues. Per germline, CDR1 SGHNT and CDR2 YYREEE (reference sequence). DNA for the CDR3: TGTGCCAGCAGCTCCACCAGCGGGAGGGCCGGGGAGACCCAGTACTTC. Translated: CASSSTSGRAGETQYF.

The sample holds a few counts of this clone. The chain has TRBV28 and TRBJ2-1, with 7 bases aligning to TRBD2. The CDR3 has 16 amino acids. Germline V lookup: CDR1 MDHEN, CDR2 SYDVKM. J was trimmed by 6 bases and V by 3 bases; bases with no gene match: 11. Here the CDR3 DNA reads TGTGCCAGCAGTTTCTTGTCCCTAGCGGCAATCAATGAGCAGTTCTTC. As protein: CASSFLSLAAINEQFF. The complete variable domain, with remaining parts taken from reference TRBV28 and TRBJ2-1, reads DVKVTQSSRYLVKRTGEKVFLECVQDMDHENMFWYRQDPGLGLRLIYFSYDVKMKEKGDIPEGYSVSREKKERFSLILESASTNQTSMYLCASSFLSLAAINEQFFGPGTRLTVL.

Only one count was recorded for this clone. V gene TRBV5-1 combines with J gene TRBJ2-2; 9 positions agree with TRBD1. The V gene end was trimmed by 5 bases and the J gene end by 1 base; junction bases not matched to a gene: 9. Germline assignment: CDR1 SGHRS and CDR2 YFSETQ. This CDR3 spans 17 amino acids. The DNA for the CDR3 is TGCGCCAGCAGTTTTTATCCGGGACAGGGGAACACCGGGGAGCTGTTTTTT. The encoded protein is CASSFYPGQGNTGELFF. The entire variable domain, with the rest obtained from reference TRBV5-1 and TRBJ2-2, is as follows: KAGVTQTPRYLIKTRGQQVTLSCSPISGHRSVSWYQQTPGQGLQFLFEYFSETQRNKGNFPGRFSGRQFSNSRSEMNVSTLELGDSALYLCASSFYPGQGNTGELFFGEGSRLTVL.